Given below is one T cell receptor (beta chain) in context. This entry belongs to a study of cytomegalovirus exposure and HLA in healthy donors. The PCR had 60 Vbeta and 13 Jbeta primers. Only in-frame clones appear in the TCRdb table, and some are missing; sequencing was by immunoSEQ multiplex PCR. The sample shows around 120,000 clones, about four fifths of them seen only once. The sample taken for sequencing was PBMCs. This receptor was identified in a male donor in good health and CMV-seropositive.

The CDR3 nucleotides read TGTGCCAGCAGCAAGTTCCCGGGAGTAGTGAGTGCAGATACGCAGTATTTT. It specifies CASSKFPGVVSADTQYF. The genes are TRBV9 and TRBJ2-3, with D maybe TRBD2 (6 bases). The CDR3 runs 17 residues. The V end was cut by 4 bases, the J end by 4 bases, with 22 bases between. Per germline, CDR1 SGDLS and CDR2 YYNGEE.